These T cell receptor beta chains were read from a single sample in a study of T-cell reconstitution after alpha-beta-depleted transplantation in children. TCRdb re-derived calls from the PCR reads in MiXCR, one entry per CDR3 protein. There are about 480,000 distinct CDR3 sequences in the sample; around an eighth occur only once, and around 6% lies in the top ten. The material sequenced was PBMCs from the stem cell graft donor, taken from the stem cell graft. These TCRs come from a human donor who donated a stem cell graft to a child with combined immunodeficiency. Each CDR3 is given with its conserved first and last residue. Each record gives: clone size, D gene, V gene, J gene, CDR3 protein, CDR3 DNA. A D gene is named only where the DNA matches it firmly. Clone size is stated in some rows and not others, as once, few, many or a class when expanded.

.	.	TRBV12-3/TRBV12-4	TRBJ1-6	CTSSLALLAGGSGHSPLHF	TGTACCAGCAGTTTAGCGCTCTTGGCGGGGGGGAGCGGTCACTCACCCCTCCACTTT
few	.	TRBV27	TRBJ2-7	CASSPSVGLGYEQYF	TGTGCCAGCAGTCCGAGCGTAGGCCTTGGGTACGAGCAGTACTTC
many	TRBD1	TRBV13	TRBJ1-1	CASSILGQGTTEAFF	TGTGCCAGCAGCATCCTTGGACAGGGGACGACTGAAGCTTTCTTT
.	TRBD1	TRBV5-1	TRBJ2-2	CASKEAGGSSGELFF	TGCGCCAGTAAGGAGGCAGGGGGCTCCAGCGGGGAGCTGTTTTTT
.	.	TRBV2	TRBJ2-7	CASSEGISQGYEQYF	TGTGCCAGCAGTGAAGGCATATCACAGGGCTACGAGCAGTACTTC
few	.	TRBV5-6	TRBJ1-2	CASNWWGGYGYTF	TGTGCCAGCAACTGGTGGGGAGGGTATGGCTACACCTTC
.	.	TRBV27	TRBJ2-3	CASSFNPPDTQYF	TGTGCCAGCAGTTTTAACCCCCCAGATACGCAGTATTTT
many	.	TRBV9	TRBJ1-5	CASNREGEGNQPQHF	TGTGCCAGCAACAGGGAGGGCGAAGGCAATCAGCCCCAGCATTTT
many	.	TRBV15	TRBJ1-1	CATSRVFGTEAFF	TGTGCCACCAGCAGAGTATTCGGGACTGAAGCTTTCTTT
.	.	TRBV4-3	TRBJ2-1	CASSQHIGMGAGVGNEQFF	TGCGCCAGCAGCCAACATATCGGAATGGGGGCAGGGGTCGGAAATGAGCAGTTCTTC
few	TRBD2	TRBV3-1	TRBJ2-3	CASSQGAQPGLGLQYF	TGTGCCAGCAGCCAAGGCGCTCAGCCTGGACTAGGCCTGCAGTATTTT
.	.	TRBV30	TRBJ2-2	CAWDKFANTGELFF	TGTGCCTGGGATAAGTTCGCGAACACCGGGGAGCTGTTTTTT
.	TRBD2	TRBV12-3/TRBV12-4	TRBJ2-2	CASSFLYRTLAGGPGELFF	TGTGCCAGCAGTTTTCTTTATCGTACTCTAGCGGGGGGGCCCGGGGAGCTGTTTTTT
.	TRBD1	TRBV7-2	TRBJ2-5	CASSTPRQGEETQYF	TGTGCCAGCAGCACCCCGAGACAGGGGGAAGAGACCCAGTACTTC
.	.	TRBV7-9	TRBJ1-1	CASSFNENTEAFF	TGTGCCAGCAGCTTTAACGAGAACACTGAAGCTTTCTTT
.	.	TRBV7-2	TRBJ2-3	CASSLDGSDTQYF	TGTGCCAGCAGCTTAGATGGTTCAGATACGCAGTATTTT
many	.	TRBV12-3/TRBV12-4	TRBJ1-3	CASSRTGFSGNTIYF	TGTGCCAGCAGTAGGACGGGCTTCTCTGGAAACACCATATATTTT
many	TRBD2	TRBV6-5	TRBJ2-7	CASSYLAGAGEQYF	TGTGCCAGCAGTTACTTAGCGGGAGCGGGGGAGCAGTACTTC
many	.	TRBV7-2	TRBJ2-1	CASSPTPSNEQFF	TGTGCCAGCAGCCCAACCCCCAGCAATGAGCAGTTCTTC
many	.	TRBV29-1	TRBJ1-2	CSVDDFNYGYTF	TGCAGCGTTGATGATTTTAACTATGGCTACACCTTC